The rows below give T cell receptor beta chains drawn from one sample of a study of cytomegalovirus exposure and HLA in healthy donors. Sequencing was performed with immunoSEQ multiplex PCR; in TCRdb, only in-frame clones are kept and a portion is missing. This table holds fewer than 200,000 clones, 80% found once. The sample taken for sequencing was PBMCs. The receptor set was obtained from a woman between 45 and 65 years old in good health and CMV-seropositive. The CDR3 runs from the conserved cysteine through the conserved F or W. D genes are given only for firm matches. The size field is filled for only some rows; it gives once, few, many or a size class.

>TRBJ1-2|.|TRBD1|TRBV30
CAWSVRRGLGYTF
TGTGCCTGGAGTGTACGCAGGGGGCTGGGCTACACCTTC
>TRBJ2-7|.|TRBD2|TRBV19
CASSYSGRALEQYF
TGTGCCAGTAGTTATAGCGGGAGGGCCCTCGAGCAGTACTTC
>TRBJ2-7|.|TRBD2|TRBV5-4
CASSLSGRPYEQYF
TGTGCCAGCAGCCTAAGCGGGAGGCCCTACGAGCAGTACTTC
>TRBJ2-3|once|TRBD2|TRBV27
CVSSPHYLARPALAGGADTQYF
TGTGTCAGCAGCCCTCATTATCTCGCGCGCCCGGCCCTAGCGGGGGGGGCGGATACGCAGTATTTT
>TRBJ2-2|few|TRBD2|TRBV28
CASSRLRGRTSGRARGTGELFF
TGTGCCAGCAGTCGCCTGAGGGGCCGGACTAGCGGGAGGGCCCGAGGCACCGGGGAGCTGTTTTTT
>TRBJ2-3|once|.|TRBV14
CASSQYERGLASSTDTQYF
TGTGCCAGCAGCCAATATGAAAGGGGGCTAGCGTCTAGCACAGATACGCAGTATTTT
>TRBJ2-7|.|TRBD1|TRBV2
CASARDRADSYEQYF
TGTGCCAGCGCCCGGGACAGGGCTGACTCCTACGAGCAGTACTTC
>TRBJ2-1|.|.|TRBV9
CASSVVPVKNEQFF
TGTGCCAGCAGCGTAGTTCCTGTAAAAAATGAGCAGTTCTTC
>TRBJ1-2|.|.|TRBV7-9
CASSFAQGRNYGYTF
TGTGCCAGCAGCTTTGCCCAGGGTAGGAACTATGGCTACACCTTC
>TRBJ1-1|.|.|TRBV10-3
CAISESFGGNTEAFF
TGTGCCATCAGTGAGTCCTTCGGAGGGAACACTGAAGCTTTCTTT
>TRBJ1-4|.|TRBD1|TRBV7-9
CASSLAQGANEKLFF
TGTGCCAGCAGCTTAGCCCAGGGGGCTAATGAAAAACTGTTTTTT
>TRBJ2-7|.|TRBD2|TRBV4-2
CASSQIPGLAGPGDEQYF
TGTGCCAGCAGCCAAATACCGGGACTAGCGGGGCCTGGCGACGAGCAGTACTTC
>TRBJ1-1|few|.|TRBV5-1
CASSLDNQAFF
TGCGCCAGCAGCTTAGACAACCAAGCTTTCTTT
>TRBJ2-2|many|TRBD1|TRBV4-3
CASSPGQGWGRTGELFF
TGCGCCAGCTCTCCGGGACAGGGGTGGGGACGAACCGGGGAGCTGTTTTTT
>TRBJ2-3|few|.|TRBV7-2
CASSRSLDTQYF
TGTGCCAGCAGCCGTTCCCTAGATACGCAGTATTTT
>TRBJ1-1|.|.|TRBV5-1
CASSIQGNTEAFF
TGCGCCAGCAGCATACAGGGGAACACTGAAGCTTTCTTT
>TRBJ1-2|once|TRBD1|TRBV19
CASSIGQGTYGYTF
TGTGCCAGTAGTATCGGACAGGGAACGTATGGCTACACCTTC
>TRBJ1-1|.|TRBD1|TRBV4-2
CASSQNRGSTEAFF
TGTGCCAGCAGCCAAAACAGGGGTAGCACTGAAGCTTTCTTT
>TRBJ1-2|.|.|TRBV5-1
CASSQNRDSGGYTF
TGCGCCAGCAGCCAAAACAGGGATTCGGGGGGCTACACCTTC
>TRBJ1-5|.|.|TRBV5-8
CASSLGVSGSRGQPQHF
TGTGCCAGCAGCTTGGGGGTTTCCGGGTCCCGGGGACAGCCCCAGCATTTT
>TRBJ2-5|.|.|TRBV2
CASSEGGNQETQYF
TGTGCCAGCAGTGAAGGCGGTAACCAAGAGACCCAGTACTTC
>TRBJ2-1|.|TRBD2|TRBV7-8
CASSLSGGVSRSYNEQFF
TGTGCCAGCAGCTTAAGCGGGGGGGTCTCCCGCTCCTACAATGAGCAGTTCTTC
>TRBJ2-5|.|TRBD1|TRBV5-4
CANSPRQDRGETQYF
TGTGCCAACAGCCCACGACAAGACAGGGGGGAGACCCAGTACTTC
>TRBJ2-7|few|TRBD2|TRBV7-2
CASSRRTSGYEQYF
TGTGCCAGCAGCCGTCGGACTAGCGGTTACGAGCAGTACTTC
>TRBJ2-7|.|.|TRBV12-2
CASRLCPEGGTGDYEQYF
TGTGCAAGTCGCTTATGTCCGGAGGGTGGGACAGGGGACTACGAGCAGTACTTC
>TRBJ2-5|.|.|TRBV30
CAWNPLQGDQETQYF
TGTGCCTGGAACCCCCTCCAGGGCGACCAAGAGACCCAGTACTTC
>TRBJ1-4|.|.|TRBV7-2
CASSPGSGGEKLFF
TGTGCCAGCAGCCCCGGGAGCGGGGGGGAAAAACTGTTTTTT
>TRBJ2-2|.|TRBD1|TRBV11-2
CASRLDRVTGELFF
TGTGCCAGCAGATTGGACAGGGTCACCGGGGAGCTGTTTTTT
>TRBJ2-7|.|.|TRBV7-9
CSSSSDRFYEQYF
TGTTCCAGCAGCTCCGACAGGTTCTACGAGCAGTACTTC
>TRBJ2-7|.|TRBD1|TRBV10-1
CASSERQGDEQYF
TGCGCCAGCAGTGAGCGACAGGGGGACGAGCAGTACTTC
>TRBJ1-1|.|TRBD1|TRBV30
CAWSMGQEFPEAFF
TGTGCCTGGAGTATGGGACAGGAGTTTCCTGAAGCTTTCTTT
>TRBJ1-2|.|.|TRBV7-2
CASSLEPGFYGYTF
TGTGCCAGCAGCTTAGAGCCGGGATTCTATGGCTACACCTTC
>TRBJ2-3|.|.|TRBV7-2
CASTPGSGVGDTQYF
TGTGCCAGCACCCCAGGTTCCGGGGTGGGAGATACGCAGTATTTT
>TRBJ2-2|.|.|TRBV18
CASSPPVGGGINTGELFF
TGTGCCAGCTCACCACCGGTCGGAGGGGGCATCAACACCGGGGAGCTGTTTTTT
>TRBJ2-2|once|.|TRBV5-4
CASKLLYGSGELFF
TGTGCCAGCAAACTCCTTTACGGGAGTGGGGAGCTGTTTTTT
>TRBJ2-7|.|TRBD2|TRBV19
CASSTGLAGGQTEQYF
TGTGCCAGTAGTACCGGACTAGCGGGAGGTCAGACCGAGCAGTACTTC
>TRBJ2-7|.|.|TRBV5-1
CASSFYSSYEQYF
TGCGCCAGCAGCTTTTATAGCTCCTACGAGCAGTACTTC
>TRBJ2-1|few|TRBD2|TRBV5-1
CASSAGTNANEQFF
TGCGCCAGCAGTGCCGGGACTAACGCCAATGAGCAGTTCTTC
>TRBJ1-1|once|.|TRBV7-2
CASSITGTTEAFF
TGTGCCAGCAGCATAACAGGGACAACTGAAGCTTTCTTT
>TRBJ1-2|.|.|TRBV19
CASSRTLYGYTF
TGTGCCAGTAGTAGGACACTTTATGGCTACACCTTC
>TRBJ2-7|.|.|TRBV18
CASSTEIGVEEQYF
TGTGCCAGCTCAACTGAGATAGGGGTCGAGGAGCAGTACTTC
>TRBJ2-1|.|.|TRBV7-9
CSSSLVVSQGMREQFF
TGTTCCAGCAGCTTAGTGGTATCTCAGGGGATGCGGGAGCAGTTCTTC
>TRBJ1-4|.|.|TRBV21-1
CASSSQGTGNEKLFF
TGTGCCAGCAGCTCGCAGGGGACAGGTAATGAAAAACTGTTTTTT
>TRBJ1-1|once|.|TRBV28
CASSPQGYMNTEAFF
TGTGCCAGCAGTCCTCAGGGATACATGAACACTGAAGCTTTCTTT
>TRBJ2-7|once|TRBD1|TRBV10-3
CATGTGGPYEQYF
TGTGCCACAGGGACAGGGGGCCCCTACGAGCAGTACTTC
>TRBJ2-2|.|.|TRBV6-5
CASSYSMGGGELFF
TGTGCCAGCAGTTACTCGATGGGAGGCGGGGAGCTGTTTTTT
>TRBJ1-1|few|.|TRBV19
CASSIARETEAFF
TGTGCCAGTAGTATTGCAAGGGAGACTGAAGCTTTCTTT
>TRBJ2-1|.|TRBD1|TRBV12-5
CASGLILPLGQSSYNEQFF
TGTGCTAGTGGTTTGATCCTCCCCTTGGGACAGAGCTCCTACAATGAGCAGTTCTTC
>TRBJ2-7|few|TRBD1|TRBV28
CATSGDRAPYEQYF
TGTGCCACCAGTGGGGACAGGGCCCCCTACGAGCAGTACTTC
>TRBJ1-5|.|.|TRBV27
CASRGIRGNQPQHF
TGTGCCAGCAGGGGGATAAGGGGTAATCAGCCCCAGCATTTT
>TRBJ2-7|few|.|TRBV6-6
CASSKQGIYEQYF
TGTGCCAGCAGTAAACAGGGAATTTACGAGCAGTACTTC
>TRBJ2-1|.|.|TRBV7-8
CASSPTSSYNEQFF
TGTGCCAGCAGCCCGACTAGTTCCTACAATGAGCAGTTCTTC